Reported below is one T cell receptor (beta chain). Antigen unknown. As the sequencing template, cDNA was produced by extracting RNA and reverse transcribing it. Method: immunoSEQ multiplex PCR; TCRdb's copy keeps in-frame clones and lacks some. The sample has fewer than 150,000 clones, around 60% seen once. This sample stems from a study of CD8+ T cells in alopecia areata. Study-wide points: Scalp samples also yield sequences of resident alphabeta T cells from normal skin.

This CDR3 comprises 14 residues. V dropped 6 bases and J dropped 9; count of bases not matched to a gene: 6. In germline, CDR1 is PRHDT, CDR2 FYEKMQ (reference sequence). The genes are TRBV13 and TRBJ2-1; 12 bases are a match to TRBD2. The receptor was isolated from a human donor with alopecia areata. The sample was CD4+ T cells sorted from blood, taken at week 0. For the CDR3, the DNA is TGTGCCAGCAGGACTAGCGGGGGTCAGCTTGAGCAGTTCTTC. Residues: CASRTSGGQLEQFF.